A selection of T cell receptor beta chains follows, all from one sample in a study of Ad26.COV2.S vaccination and SARS-CoV-2 variants. Measured with immunoSEQ multiplex PCR; TCRdb has only the in-frame clones, and not every one. The sample consists of over 300,000 clones, approximately 83% of them appearing once. The material was peripheral blood, obtained in a trial of Ad26.COV2.S vaccine versus placebo. These receptor sequences come from a person aged 18 to 65 who received the Ad26.COV2.S COVID-19 vaccine or a placebo. CDR3s include the opening cysteine and the closing phenylalanine or tryptophan. A D gene is named only where the DNA matches it firmly. Clone size is shown for a subset of rows, as once, few, many or a class of expanded clone.

NA | TRBJ1-2 | 13 | NA | TRBV19 | CASTRTPGYGYTF | TGTGCCAGTACTCGGACTCCTGGGTATGGCTACACCTTC
NA | TRBJ1-2 | 13 | NA | TRBV19 | CASSIEGEGGYTF | TGTGCCAGTAGTATTGAGGGAGAAGGGGGCTACACCTTC
NA | TRBJ1-1 | 15 | NA | TRBV27 | CASSFQGEGATEAFF | TGTGCCAGCAGTTTTCAAGGGGAGGGTGCGACTGAAGCTTTCTTT
NA | TRBJ1-1 | 14 | few | TRBV4-1 | CASSQGNGYTEAFF | TGCGCCAGCAGCCAAGGGAACGGTTACACTGAAGCTTTCTTT
NA | TRBJ1-5 | 14 | NA | TRBV7-2 | CASSLTPPNQPQHF | TGTGCCAGCAGCTTAACCCCGCCCAATCAGCCCCAGCATTTT
TRBD2 | TRBJ2-1 | 18 | NA | TRBV14 | CASSQGGLAGGRAHEQFF | TGTGCCAGCAGCCAAGGGGGACTAGCGGGAGGGCGGGCGCATGAGCAGTTCTTC
NA | TRBJ2-4 | 18 | NA | TRBV3-1/TRBV3-2 | CASSQRRGVGPDKNIQYF | TGTGCCAGCAGCCAAAGGAGGGGGGTAGGACCCGACAAAAACATTCAGTACTTC
NA | TRBJ2-7 | 14 | NA | TRBV5-1 | CASSPTPASYEQYF | TGCGCCAGCAGCCCGACTCCCGCCTCCTACGAGCAGTACTTC
NA | TRBJ2-2 | 17 | NA | TRBV18 | CASSALPLGMNTGELFF | TGTGCCAGCTCCGCCCTGCCTCTGGGGATGAACACCGGGGAGCTGTTTTTT
TRBD1 | TRBJ1-4 | 13 | NA | TRBV11-2 | CASSWGGQEKLFF | TGTGCCAGCAGTTGGGGGGGACAGGAAAAACTGTTTTTT
NA | TRBJ1-6 | 14 | few | TRBV9 | CASSVGRDNSPLHF | TGTGCCAGCAGCGTAGGGAGGGATAATTCACCCCTCCACTTT
NA | TRBJ2-5 | 12 | NA | TRBV24-1 | CATSGAQETQYF | TGTGCCACCAGTGGGGCACAAGAGACCCAGTACTTC
NA | TRBJ1-2 | 14 | NA | TRBV5-4 | CASTLSGVGSGYTF | TGTGCCAGCACCCTGTCGGGGGTTGGCTCTGGCTACACCTTC
NA | TRBJ1-5 | 12 | few | TRBV7-2 | CASSFSNQPQHF | TGTGCCAGCAGCTTTAGCAATCAGCCCCAGCATTTT
NA | TRBJ2-4 | 15 | NA | TRBV5-6 | CASSHPGTGKNIQYF | TGTGCCAGCAGCCACCCCGGGACGGGAAAAAACATTCAGTACTTC
TRBD2 | TRBJ2-1 | 16 | NA | TRBV7-3 | CASSPMTSGRVGEQFF | TGTGCCAGCAGCCCCATGACTAGCGGGAGAGTAGGTGAGCAGTTCTTC
NA | TRBJ1-2 | 15 | NA | TRBV10-3 | CAISGLAGADYGYTF | TGTGCCATCAGTGGATTAGCAGGGGCGGACTATGGCTACACCTTC
NA | TRBJ1-1 | 18 | NA | TRBV24-1 | CATSDLTGMAFMNTEAFF | TGTGCCACCAGTGATTTGACGGGGATGGCGTTTATGAACACTGAAGCTTTCTTT
TRBD1 | TRBJ2-7 | 14 | NA | TRBV6-5 | CASSLDRDSYEQYF | TGTGCCAGCAGCCTCGACAGGGACTCCTACGAGCAGTACTTC
NA | TRBJ1-4 | 15 | NA | TRBV7-6 | CASSPGGRTNEKLFF | TGTGCCAGCAGCCCGGGGGGGCGGACTAATGAAAAACTGTTTTTT
NA | TRBJ2-3 | 18 | NA | TRBV18 | CASSPTRRGVASPDTQYF | TGTGCCAGCTCACCCACAAGAAGGGGGGTGGCGAGCCCAGATACGCAGTATTTT
TRBD2 | TRBJ2-2 | 13 | NA | TRBV6-5 | CASKTSAGGELFF | TGTGCCAGCAAAACTAGCGCGGGCGGGGAGCTGTTTTTT
NA | TRBJ2-2 | 12 | NA | TRBV5-5 | CASSSNTGELFF | TGTGCCAGCAGCTCTAACACCGGGGAGCTGTTTTTT
NA | TRBJ2-3 | 15 | NA | TRBV27 | CASSPRWGVTDTQYF | TGTGCCAGCAGCCCTCGGTGGGGGGTCACAGATACGCAGTATTTT
NA | TRBJ1-2 | 15 | NA | TRBV6-1 | CASSESHPLPFGYTF | TGTGCCAGCAGTGAAAGTCACCCTTTGCCCTTCGGCTACACCTTC
NA | TRBJ2-7 | 15 | NA | TRBV6-2/TRBV6-3 | CASSPQGYHSYEQYF | TGTGCCAGCAGTCCCCAGGGATACCACTCCTACGAGCAGTACTTC
TRBD2 | TRBJ2-2 | 16 | NA | TRBV7-2 | CASSLEDGRAGGELFF | TGTGCCAGCAGCTTAGAAGACGGGAGGGCCGGCGGGGAGCTGTTTTTT
NA | TRBJ2-1 | 15 | NA | TRBV4-1 | CASSQETRSLNEQFF | TGCGCCAGCAGCCAAGAAACTAGATCTTTGAATGAGCAGTTCTTC
NA | TRBJ1-1 | 14 | NA | TRBV4-1 | CASSLSPSRTEAFF | TGCGCCAGCAGCCTCTCACCCAGTCGAACTGAAGCTTTCTTT
NA | TRBJ2-7 | 12 | few | TRBV7-9 | CASSGISYEQYF | TGTGCCAGCTCCGGGATCTCCTACGAGCAGTACTTC
NA | TRBJ2-4 | 13 | NA | TRBV18 | CASSPPGGNIQYF | TGTGCCAGCTCACCACCAGGGGGAAACATTCAGTACTTC